A single count supports the clone carrying this T cell receptor (beta chain). As yet, its antigen is unknown. Execution of the assay was at deep level. Here immunoSEQ multiplex PCR was the method, and the copy in TCRdb shows in-frame clones only, minus some. Among about 1.5 million clones listed, around 97% were seen once. The sample is drawn from a study of shared clonotypes between healthy human individuals. Study observations and caveats: Naive CD4 clonotypes were shared across a few donors at around 5.4%. Compared with clonotypes that all four donors shared, non-shared clonotypes had lower generation probabilities.

Partitioning of CD4+ cells yielded a CD45RA+ naive subset and a CD45RA-negative memory subset. J was trimmed by 0 bases and V by 5 bases; bases with no gene match: 4. CDR1 is LGHNA, CDR2 YNFKEQ, per germline. CDR3 length: 16 residues. The V gene is TRBV4-2, the J gene TRBJ2-1; 10 bases line up with TRBD2. Sequenced material: naive CD4+ T cells sorted from blood. Sample subset: CD45RA+ positively selected. The source of this sequence is a man aged 25-45 years in good health. CDR3 protein: CASSEREGLSYNEQFF. For the CDR3, the DNA is TGTGCCAGCAGCGAGCGGGAGGGCCTCTCCTACAATGAGCAGTTCTTC.